This T cell receptor (beta chain) was recovered during a study of cytomegalovirus exposure and HLA in healthy donors. Broader study findings: A previous analysis found most TCR beta V segments productive roughly 87% or roughly 30% of the time. In most subjects, TCR beta sequences reportedly gave accurate predictions of HLA-A and HLA-B alleles. Of the V segments, some could not be distinguished, including TRBV6-2 and TRBV6-3, and were excluded.

Regarding donors, all were healthy bone marrow donors. As for this clone: No antigen is known for it.

PCR primers comprised 60 Vbeta and 13 Jbeta primers. Repertoires were generated with immunoSEQ multiplex PCR, while TCRdb's copy carries only in-frame clones and drops some. The sample carries 130,000 to 150,000 clones, around three quarters recorded once. The germline gives CDR1 SGHDT, CDR2 YYEEEE. V gave up 4 bases and J gave up 2 bases; unmatched junction bases: 5. The CDR3 consists of 14 residues. Specimen: PBMCs. This clonotype was obtained from a woman between 35 and 50 years old in good health and CMV-seropositive. This chain joins TRBV5-6 and TRBJ1-2, with 7 nucleotides matching TRBD1. Here the CDR3 reads CASSEGQANYGYTF. CDR3 sequence (DNA): TGTGCCAGCAGCGAAGGACAGGCGAACTATGGCTACACCTTC. Full variable domain (rest looked up from reference TRBV5-6 and TRBJ1-2): DAGVTQSPTHLIKTRGQQVTLRCSPKSGHDTVSWYQQALGQGPQFIFQYYEEEERQRGNFPDRFSGHQFPNYSSELNVNALLLGDSALYLCASSEGQANYGYTFGSGTRLTVV.